This T cell receptor beta chain is drawn from a study of post-analysis software for immune sequencing data. The V segment lost 4 bases and the J segment 8 bases; nucleotides outside the gene matches: 11. This CDR3 has 16 residues. General study results and limits: There were five or six TRBV segments more frequent in patients than controls, and TRBV5-6, TRBV5-1 and TRBV20-1 were among them. Compared against controls, patients with multiple sclerosis displayed significantly lower normalized Chao1 diversity.

Of note for this clonotype: What it binds is not known.

Incorporated into the TCR beta cDNA libraries were unique molecular identifiers, which served to reduce PCR and sequencing biases. TCRdb ran MiXCR on the PCR reads and lists one entry per CDR3 protein. This table holds 650,000 to 850,000 distinct CDR3 sequences, 53% found once. Sequencing was done on a sample of blood. The J gene is TRBJ2-1, the V gene TRBV12-3 or TRBV12-4; 10 nucleotides match TRBD1. This receptor was identified in a girl aged 5-17 years with multiple sclerosis. The CDR3 DNA is TGTGCCAGCAGTTCACTCTACGGGACAGGGGATTATGAGCAGTTCTTC. It translates to CASSSLYGTGDYEQFF.